This T cell receptor beta chain derives from a study of blood T cell repertoires in COVID-19. Study information: Whether acute or convalescent, the COVID-19 samples came from the United States, Italy and Spain.

Authors' methods: Nucleated cell number was recorded as an estimate derived from reference gene primer amplification. TCRdb's copy holds only in-frame clones and misses some; the assay was immunoSEQ multiplex PCR. V and J calls and clone size are given by that table; D and trimming were obtained from the DNA. The sample has more than 350,000 clones, about 87% seen once. Germline-derived CDR1 and CDR2 are SGHRS and YFSETQ. Trimming took 2 bases from V and 6 from J; bases not matched to a gene: 6. This CDR3 spans 16 amino acids. Study members were between 18 and 89 years old and lived in approximately 25 US regions. Cohorts were assigned according to the clinical history that participants reported.

This chain links TRBV5-1 with TRBJ2-1; TRBD2 aligns across 12 bases. This TCR was recovered from a woman between 45 and 65 years old who had recovered from COVID-19. Sequenced material: PBMCs or T cells enriched from blood (not recorded which). CDR3 loop: CASSFLAGGPTNEQFF. The CDR3, as DNA: TGCGCCAGCAGCTTTCTAGCGGGGGGGCCTACCAATGAGCAGTTCTTC.